Listed here are 2 T cell receptor beta chains from one sample, sequenced in a study of CD8+CD57+ T cells in acquired aplastic anemia. Genomic DNA provided the template from which TCR beta VDJ and CDR3 profiles were obtained. Each CDR3 protein is one row after TCRdb ran MiXCR on the reads. The table records just over 450,000 distinct CDR3 sequences, under 40% of them present only once. An expansion of CD8+CD57+ cells by flow cytometry had been shown in patients chosen for sequencing. Sequencing was carried out using sorted CD4+, CD8+, or CD8+CD57+ T cells (not recorded which) from PBMCs. The receptors were gathered from a human donor with aplastic anemia.

The J gene is TRBJ2-7, the V gene TRBV6-1; possible D gene TRBD1, 6 bases. The germline CDR1 and CDR2 sequences are MNHNS and SASEGT. The length of the CDR3 is 15 residues. Trimming stripped 2 bases from V and 9 bases from J, with 20 bases between. The CDR3 sequence: CASSEHWDKPHGQYF. The CDR3 nucleotides are TGTGCCAGCAGTGAACATTGGGACAAACCCCACGGGCAGTACTTC.

V is TRBV15 and J is TRBJ2-1; D uncertain. The CDR3 runs 12 residues. V was shortened by 6 bases and J by 5 bases, with 8 bases between the two germline ends. Per the germline V gene, CDR1 is LNHNV and CDR2 is YYDKDF (reference sequence). The CDR3 is CATRVSDNEQFF. DNA of the CDR3: TGTGCCACCAGAGTTTCCGACAATGAGCAGTTCTTC.